Sequencing of this T cell receptor (beta chain) was carried out in a study of blood T cell repertoires in COVID-19. Study-level background: T cells, B-cell-depleted T cells, or PBMCs provided the cDNA or gDNA that served as material.

Followed over time, Seattle patients had been enrolled while infection was active. As processed by the authors: How many nucleated cells were present was estimated from reference gene primer amplification. TCRdb keeps only in-frame clones here, not all; method: immunoSEQ multiplex PCR. That table supplies the V and J calls and clone size; D and trimming were determined from the DNA. The table has roughly 200,000 clones, approximately 88% seen once. The CDR3 has 14 residues. Deletions cut 0 bases from V and 8 bases from J, with 14 bases between. Germline lookup yields CDR1 SGHDT and CDR2 YYEEEE. This TCR came from a middle-aged woman with COVID-19, enrolled during active disease. The chain recombines TRBV5-6 with TRBJ1-2; tentatively, D is TRBD1 (5 bases). Sequencing input: peripheral blood. The CDR3 protein is CASSLVQGPGGYTF. The CDR3, as DNA: TGTGCCAGCAGCTTGGTTCAGGGCCCAGGGGGCTACACCTTC.